The rows below give T cell receptor beta chains drawn from one sample of a study of beta chain features in type 1 diabetes. Libraries were prepared by immunoSEQ multiplex PCR; TCRdb keeps only in-frame clonotypes and omits some of them. The sample consists of more than 110,000 clones, about 7% of them appearing once. Sequenced input: central memory CD4+ T cells from blood. These receptors were taken from a woman aged 30 to 39 in good health. Each CDR3 is given with its conserved first and last residue. Each record gives: D gene, clone size, J gene, CDR3 length, V gene, CDR3 protein. A D gene is named only where the DNA matches it firmly. Clone size appears in some rows only: once, few, many, or a class for an expanded clone.

D gene: .
clone size: few
J gene: TRBJ1-4
CDR3 length: 14
V gene: TRBV13
CDR3 protein: CASSSSFLDEKLFF

D gene: TRBD1
clone size: .
J gene: TRBJ2-7
CDR3 length: 16
V gene: TRBV11-2
CDR3 protein: CASSLEFGTGIYEQYF

D gene: .
clone size: .
J gene: TRBJ2-5
CDR3 length: 13
V gene: TRBV5-1
CDR3 protein: CASSWDIQETQYF

D gene: TRBD1
clone size: few
J gene: TRBJ2-2
CDR3 length: 15
V gene: TRBV6-5
CDR3 protein: CASSPQGQSTGELFF

D gene: .
clone size: many
J gene: TRBJ2-1
CDR3 length: 13
V gene: TRBV9
CDR3 protein: CASSVVGHDEQFF

D gene: .
clone size: .
J gene: TRBJ2-1
CDR3 length: 14
V gene: TRBV11-2
CDR3 protein: CASSLDHSVDEQFF

D gene: .
clone size: .
J gene: TRBJ2-3
CDR3 length: 14
V gene: TRBV4-1
CDR3 protein: CASSQGIRTDTQYF

D gene: .
clone size: .
J gene: TRBJ2-5
CDR3 length: 15
V gene: TRBV27
CDR3 protein: CASSLLGAGQETQYF

D gene: .
clone size: few
J gene: TRBJ2-1
CDR3 length: 14
V gene: TRBV6-5
CDR3 protein: CASSSPVGADEQFF

D gene: .
clone size: .
J gene: TRBJ1-4
CDR3 length: 17
V gene: TRBV18
CDR3 protein: CASSQERARSTNEKLFF

D gene: TRBD2
clone size: .
J gene: TRBJ2-7
CDR3 length: 17
V gene: TRBV7-2
CDR3 protein: CASSLLIAGGSPYEQYF

D gene: TRBD1
clone size: .
J gene: TRBJ2-7
CDR3 length: 15
V gene: TRBV7-8
CDR3 protein: CASRSDRELTHEQYF

D gene: .
clone size: .
J gene: TRBJ2-3
CDR3 length: 15
V gene: TRBV28
CDR3 protein: CAAVAATANTDTQYF

D gene: TRBD1
clone size: few
J gene: TRBJ1-1
CDR3 length: 16
V gene: TRBV4-2
CDR3 protein: CASSPRQGNHETEAFF

D gene: TRBD1
clone size: .
J gene: TRBJ2-3
CDR3 length: 12
V gene: TRBV19
CDR3 protein: CASSIGQGEQYF

D gene: .
clone size: few
J gene: TRBJ2-1
CDR3 length: 15
V gene: TRBV5-1
CDR3 protein: CASKADSSSYNEQFF

D gene: TRBD1
clone size: .
J gene: TRBJ1-2
CDR3 length: 17
V gene: TRBV7-2
CDR3 protein: CASSRYQIGGGSYGYTF

D gene: TRBD1
clone size: many
J gene: TRBJ1-1
CDR3 length: 13
V gene: TRBV30
CDR3 protein: CAWSVIASRGTFF

D gene: TRBD1
clone size: few
J gene: TRBJ2-1
CDR3 length: 13
V gene: TRBV5-1
CDR3 protein: CASSPDRDNEQFF

D gene: .
clone size: few
J gene: TRBJ2-7
CDR3 length: 14
V gene: TRBV7-2
CDR3 protein: CASSVGHFNYEQYF

D gene: .
clone size: .
J gene: TRBJ2-3
CDR3 length: 15
V gene: TRBV5-1
CDR3 protein: CASSSALATTDTQYF

D gene: TRBD2
clone size: .
J gene: TRBJ2-7
CDR3 length: 18
V gene: TRBV15
CDR3 protein: CATSSTPRSSGRIHEQYF

D gene: TRBD1
clone size: .
J gene: TRBJ1-2
CDR3 length: 13
V gene: TRBV5-4
CDR3 protein: CASSFGQEDGYTF

D gene: .
clone size: .
J gene: TRBJ2-3
CDR3 length: 15
V gene: TRBV5-4
CDR3 protein: CASRQGTAGGDTQYF

D gene: .
clone size: .
J gene: TRBJ2-7
CDR3 length: 14
V gene: TRBV6-1
CDR3 protein: CASSELGESYEQYF

D gene: TRBD2
clone size: .
J gene: TRBJ2-7
CDR3 length: 15
V gene: TRBV14
CDR3 protein: CASSRGTRRFYEQYF

D gene: TRBD2
clone size: .
J gene: TRBJ2-7
CDR3 length: 17
V gene: TRBV6-8
CDR3 protein: CASSFPGLAGLPYEQYF

D gene: .
clone size: .
J gene: TRBJ2-5
CDR3 length: 13
V gene: TRBV7-9
CDR3 protein: CASSFQGQETQYF